This TCR beta chain was recorded in a study of blood T cells in healthy people across ages. Findings and caveats of the study: Changes in expanded clonotypes were possibly confounded, as the CMV status of donors was unknown. Whereas aged donors had fewer naive CD4+ cells, long-lived donors had more of them and higher diversity. Naive T cell percentage by flow cytometry tracked strongly with beta diversity.

A second 7 to 11 cycle PCR used barcoded and J-beta primers. Each CDR3 protein gets one entry after TCRdb re-called the 5' RACE reads with MiXCR. The sample shows 590,000 or so distinct CDR3 sequences, about 30% of them seen only once. The CDR3 has 17 residues. The V gene end was trimmed by 0 bases and the J gene end by 6 bases; junction bases not matched to a gene: 10. In the case of this clonotype: Its antigen remains unidentified.

The specimen sequenced was blood. The V call is TRBV12-3 or TRBV12-4, the J call TRBJ1-5; 8 bases are shared with TRBD1. This TCR derives from a woman aged 80 or older in good health. The CDR3 protein is CASSLALGAGGLQPQHF. DNA of the CDR3: TGTGCCAGCAGTTTAGCGCTAGGGGCAGGGGGCCTTCAGCCCCAGCATTTT.